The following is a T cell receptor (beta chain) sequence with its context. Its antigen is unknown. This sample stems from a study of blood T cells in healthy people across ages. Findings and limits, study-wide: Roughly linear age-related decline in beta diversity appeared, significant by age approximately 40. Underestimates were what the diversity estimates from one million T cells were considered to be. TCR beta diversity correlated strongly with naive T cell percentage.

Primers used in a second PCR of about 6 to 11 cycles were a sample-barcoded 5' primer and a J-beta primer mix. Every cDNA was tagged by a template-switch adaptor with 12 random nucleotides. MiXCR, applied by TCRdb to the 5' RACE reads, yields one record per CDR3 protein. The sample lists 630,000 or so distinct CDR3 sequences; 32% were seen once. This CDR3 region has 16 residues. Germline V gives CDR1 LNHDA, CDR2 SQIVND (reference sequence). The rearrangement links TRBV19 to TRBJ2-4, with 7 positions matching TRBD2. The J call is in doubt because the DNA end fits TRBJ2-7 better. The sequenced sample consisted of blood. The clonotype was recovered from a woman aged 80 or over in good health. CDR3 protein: CASSIDRLAGSYEQYF. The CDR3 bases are TGTGCCAGTAGTATAGATCGACTAGCAGGGTCCTACGAGCAGTACTTC.